The TCR beta chain described here comes from a study of shared clonotypes between healthy human individuals. About the study: For every donor, three CD4 naive, three CD4 memory, two CD8 naive and one CD8 memory plates were used.

Donation came from healthy HIV-negative adults that had no recent acute infections or vaccinations. The germline V gene encodes CDR1 MNHEY and CDR2 SMNVEV (reference sequence). V gave up 4 bases and J gave up 5 bases, with 15 bases separating them. The CDR3 length is 14 residues. This clone was recorded a few times. Its matching antigen is unknown. The authors loaded roughly 200 ng DNA, about 30,000 T cell genomes, into sorted-subset replicate PCRs. Assay used: immunoSEQ multiplex PCR; TCRdb lists only in-frame clones, some missing. The sample holds 550,000 to 700,000 clones, around three quarters seen once. Study-wide findings and caveats: Some naive CD4 clonotypes, about 5.5%, turned up in common across a handful of donors.

Sequences were obtained from memory CD4+ T cells sorted from blood. Subset specified: CD45RA-negative fraction. The chain combines TRBV27 with TRBJ2-7; D call uncertain. The receptor was derived from a woman between 25 and 40 years old in good health. CDR3 protein: CASSSWNLPNEQYF. CDR3 coding DNA: TGTGCCAGCAGTTCGTGGAACCTGCCTAACGAGCAGTACTTC.